The T cell receptor beta chain described here comes from a study of CXCR3-negative and CXCR3-positive naive CD8 T cells. Findings and limits, study-wide: TRB CDR3s were more hydrophobic in CXCR3-positive than in CXCR3-negative naive cells.

The germline V gene encodes CDR1 SGHNT and CDR2 YYREEE (reference sequence). The CDR3 has 14 amino acids. UMI labels and 5' RACE were used to prepare the TRB cDNA libraries. TCRdb reprocessed the 5' RACE reads; each CDR3 protein has one entry and no DNA is given. The sample totals tens of thousands of distinct CDR3 sequences. About this clonotype itself: Its antigen is unidentified.

The chain uses TRBV5-4 and TRBJ2-5; the TCRdb call, TRBD2, lacks DNA for checking. Sequenced sample: naive CXCR3+ CD8+ T cells from blood. Regarding subset: CD45RO-CCR7+CD27+CD95- naive CD8+ T cells expressing CXCR3 (TNR3+). The sequence derives from a human donor in good health. Some clones in this sample may be carry-over from other donors' samples. CDR3: CASSFGAGEETQYF.